This T cell receptor beta chain was captured by sequencing in a study of human T cells and chemical hapten exposure. Study-level findings and limits: PT1 expanded TCR numbers tracked positively with patch test score.

The CDR3 sequence is 14 residues long. In germline, CDR1 is MNHNS, CDR2 SASEGT. Trimming removed 2 bases from V and 4 bases from J, with 10 bases in between. Regarding time point: patch test 1, 2 weeks after DPC sensitization. Treatment reported: therapeutic diphenylcyclopropenone sensitization with weekly scalp DPC. One entry per CDR3 protein, called by TCRdb with MiXCR from the RACE reads. This repertoire shows roughly 380,000 distinct CDR3 sequences, roughly 4.8% found once; its top ten account for 2% to 2.5%. This clonotype was seen ten or more times. What it recognizes is unknown. This sequence originates from a woman in her forties or fifties with alopecia areata. Some clones in this sample may be carry-over from other donors' samples. Sequences were derived from whole blood, sampled in connection with sensitization to the hapten diphenylcyclopropenone (DPC). This chain uses TRBV6-1 with TRBJ2-3; TRBD1 is a possible D gene (5 bases). In DNA, the CDR3 is TGTGCCAGCAGTGAACAGGGTCCCGCAGATACGCAGTATTTT. This gives the protein CASSEQGPADTQYF.